The 10 T cell receptor beta chains listed next were all sequenced from one sample in a study of spatial heterogeneity in lung cancer. TCRdb passed the 5' RACE reads through MiXCR, listing each CDR3 protein once. The sample includes some 7,000 distinct CDR3 sequences, about 7.7% of them seen just once. Time point: sample taken at primary tumor resection. From tumor, nontumor lung or frozen PBMC, whole RNA was taken unsorted for sequencing. This specimen was PBMCs, taken at surgery. These receptors originate from a male donor with early-stage non-small cell lung cancer.

This clonotype was found many times. In a library made to pick up alpha chains, this beta chain is a stray read with a size that means little. This sequence joins TRBV6-1 and TRBJ2-4; 7 bases are a match to TRBD1. Looked up from germline, CDR1 is MNHNS and CDR2 is SASEGT. The CDR3 is 14 amino acids. V lost 7 bases, J lost 2 bases, and 5 bases stayed unmatched. This CDR3 is CASTEGQSKNIQYF. CDR3 bases: TGTGCCAGCACCGAGGGACAGTCCAAAAACATTCAGTACTTC.

This clonotype appeared many times. Being off target in a library aimed at alpha chains, this beta chain has a size of little meaning. The V call is TRBV2, the J call TRBJ2-7, with a weak D call TRBD1 (5 bases). V dropped 4 bases and J dropped 3 bases, with 10 bases sitting between them. The CDR3 length is 13 residues. CDR1 and CDR2 from the germline V gene are SNHLY and FYNNEI. CDR3 in amino acids: CASSVGQDYEQYF. CDR3 DNA sequence: TGTGCCAGCAGTGTGGGGCAGGACTACGAGCAGTACTTC. The full variable domain, completed using reference TRBV2 and TRBJ2-7, is EPEVTQTPSHQVTQMGQEVILRCVPISNHLYFYWYRQILGQKVEFLVSFYNNEISEKSEIFDDQFSVERPDGSNFTLKIRSTKLEDSAMYFCASSVGQDYEQYFGPGTRLTVT.

This clonotype was detected ten times or more. The library was built for alpha chains, so this beta chain is an off-target read and its size means little. The chain is built from TRBV7-8 and TRBJ2-3; D call uncertain. Trimming took 0 bases from V and 4 from J, leaving 11 bases between them. The CDR3 is made up of 15 amino acids. Germline CDR1 and CDR2: SGHVS and FQNEAQ. The CDR3 spells CASSLALGSADTQYF. The CDR3 coding sequence is TGTGCCAGCAGCTTAGCGCTTGGCAGCGCAGATACGCAGTATTTT.

This clonotype was detected ten times or more. The library was prepared for alpha chains; this beta chain is a stray read, so its frequency means little. The rearrangement uses TRBV3-1 and TRBJ1-6, with 7 bases that match TRBD1. Trimming at V came to 5 bases and at J to 6 bases, leaving 4 bases not matched to a gene. The CDR3 extends over 14 amino acids. Germline-derived CDR1 and CDR2 are LGHDT and YNNKEL (reference sequence). CDR3 sequence reads: CASSTGDPNSPLHF. For the CDR3, the DNA is TGTGCCAGCAGCACAGGGGATCCTAATTCACCCCTCCACTTT.

At least ten counts were recorded for this clonotype. This beta chain slipped into a library made for alpha chains as a stray read, so its size is not meaningful. The genes are TRBV28 and TRBJ2-2; no clear D gene. The CDR3 runs 15 residues. Trimming left V 5 bases short and J 0 bases short, with 10 bases between. Looked up from germline, CDR1 is MDHEN and CDR2 is SYDVKM. The CDR3, as DNA: TGTGCCAGCAGTCAAAGACGTACGAACACCGGGGAGCTGTTTTTT. It is translated as CASSQRRTNTGELFF.

This clonotype was seen many times. A library prepared for alpha chains yielded this beta chain as an off-target read; its size is of little meaning. The genes are TRBV6-5 and TRBJ2-1, with D possibly TRBD1 on 6 matching bases. The CDR3 contains 16 residues. The ends were cut back, 0 bases at V and 9 bases at J, with 18 bases in the middle. CDR1 is MNHEY and CDR2 is SVGAGI in the germline V gene. CDR3 region: CASSYSNPGQGTEQFF. The CDR3 nucleotides read TGTGCCAGCAGTTACTCTAACCCGGGGCAGGGGACTGAGCAGTTCTTC.

This clonotype has a count of ten or more. This beta chain is a stray sequence in a library constructed for alpha chains; its clone size is not meaningful. The chain employs TRBV20-1 and TRBJ2-6; 11 bases are shared with TRBD2. Trimming at V came to 4 bases and at J to 4 bases, leaving 6 bases not matched to a gene. Germline V gene lookup returns CDR1 DFQATT and CDR2 SNEGSKA (reference sequence). The CDR3 spans 16 residues. Written as DNA, the CDR3 is TGCAGTGCTATTGCTAGCGGGAGGAGGGGGGCCAACGTCCTGACTTTC. Protein product: CSAIASGRRGANVLTF.

The table lists this clonotype with many counts. With the library built for alpha chains, this beta chain is off target and its frequency is not meaningful. Written as DNA, the CDR3 is TGCGCCAGCAGCTCGGGACAGGGCGATACGCAGTATTTT. Residues: CASSSGQGDTQYF. This chain uses TRBV5-1 with TRBJ2-3; TRBD1 matches at 9 bases. The CDR3 length is 13 residues. J gave up 6 bases and V 3 bases, and 2 bases lay outside the gene matches. The germline V gene has CDR1 SGHRS and CDR2 YFSETQ.

This clonotype was observed at least ten times. This beta chain was picked up by a library intended for alpha chains and is off target, so its count carries little meaning. This rearrangement joins TRBV5-1 to TRBJ1-1, with a weak D call TRBD1 (6 bases). V dropped 3 bases and J dropped 2 bases, with 17 bases sitting between them. CDR3 length: 16 amino acids. Germline V gene data show CDR1 as SGHRS and CDR2 as YFSETQ. The CDR3 bases are TGCGCCAGCAGCTGGGGAAACAGGGCGTTTAACACTGAAGCTTTCTTT. This gives the protein CASSWGNRAFNTEAFF.

The table lists this clonotype with many counts. Little can be read into the size of this beta chain, an off-target read in a library designed for alpha chains. The chain couples TRBV7-8 to TRBJ1-1; tentative D call: TRBD1 (6 bases). The CDR3 sequence is 14 residues long. V was pared by 3 bases and J by 7 bases, with 15 bases between. CDR1 and CDR2 from the germline V gene are SGHVS and FQNEAQ. CDR3 sequence (DNA): TGTGCCAGCAGCTTTGAGCTAGGGGGAGGTGAAGCTTTCTTT. This sequence encodes CASSFELGGGEAFF.